The rows below give T cell receptor beta chains drawn from one sample of a study of blood T cells in healthy people across ages. Each CDR3 protein gets one entry after TCRdb re-called the 5' RACE reads with MiXCR. The sample has around 710,000 distinct CDR3 sequences; 43% are singletons. Material for sequencing was blood. These receptor sequences come from a woman aged 60-75 years in good health. The CDR3 runs from the conserved cysteine through the conserved F or W. A D gene is named only where the DNA matches it firmly. Part of the rows lack a size; the others show once, few, many or a class for expanded clones.

size	length	J	V	D	DNA	CDR3
medium-sized	16	TRBJ2-7	TRBV12-3/TRBV12-4	TRBD2	TGTGCCAGCAGTACCAGTAGCGGGGGGTTCGGGTACGAGCAGTACTTC	CASSTSSGGFGYEQYF
.	17	TRBJ1-5	TRBV28	.	TGTGCCAGCAGTTCCCCGACAGGCTTGCATAGCAATCAGCCCCAGCATTTT	CASSSPTGLHSNQPQHF
.	17	TRBJ2-5	TRBV6-5	TRBD2	TGTGCCAGCAGTTCGCTCGGGGGGGGCCGAGGATTCAATGAGCAGTACTTC	CASSSLGGGRGFNEQYF
.	15	TRBJ2-3	TRBV12-3/TRBV12-4	TRBD2	TGTGCCAGTAGCACTAGCGGGGGGGGCACAGATACGCAGTATTTT	CASSTSGGGTDTQYF
few	15	TRBJ2-5	TRBV9	TRBD2	TGTGCCAGCAGCGCCTTGGGGGGGATACAAGAGACCCAGTACTTC	CASSALGGIQETQYF
.	15	TRBJ2-4	TRBV7-2	.	TGTGCCAGCAGCTTCGCCGGGCAGGGGTTGGACATTCAGTACTTC	CASSFAGQGLDIQYF
few	14	TRBJ2-7	TRBV28	TRBD2	TGTGCCAGCAGTTCCGGGGGGGCCCCCTACGAGCAGTACTTC	CASSSGGAPYEQYF
few	14	TRBJ2-2	TRBV3-1	.	TGTGCCAGCAGCCTCGTCAGAGGCACCGGGGAGCTGTTTTTT	CASSLVRGTGELFF
.	14	TRBJ2-7	TRBV6-5	.	TGTGCCAGCACTCCGCATGGTTTGGCCTACGAGCAGTACTTC	CASTPHGLAYEQYF
once	16	TRBJ2-7	TRBV9	.	TGTGCCAGCAGCGTAGCTGTACGAGCGATCCTAGGCGAGCAGTACTTC	CASSVAVRAILGEQYF
.	14	TRBJ2-1	TRBV14	.	TGTGCCAGCAGCCAAGTTACCTCCTACGATGAGCAGTTCTTC	CASSQVTSYDEQFF
many	16	TRBJ2-7	TRBV7-9	TRBD1	TGTGCCAGCAGCCGAGGGGGACAGGGAATCTCCTACGAGCAGTACTTC	CASSRGGQGISYEQYF
.	16	TRBJ1-1	TRBV7-2	.	TGTGCCAGCAGCTTAGGGCCAGGGACTATGAACACTGAAGCTTTCTTT	CASSLGPGTMNTEAFF
.	13	TRBJ1-3	TRBV29-1	.	TGCAGCGTTGGAGCGGACTCTGGAAACACCATATATTTT	CSVGADSGNTIYF
many	14	TRBJ2-3	TRBV29-1	.	TGCAGCGTTGGTGGACAACCTAGCACAGATACGCAGTATTTT	CSVGGQPSTDTQYF
.	13	TRBJ2-5	TRBV12-3/TRBV12-4	TRBD1	TGTGCCAGCAGGAAGACAGGGACCCAGACCCAGTACTTC	CASRKTGTQTQYF
.	15	TRBJ2-2	TRBV12-3/TRBV12-4	.	TGTGCCAGCAGTTTATCGAGTCGAGGGACCGGGGAGCTGTTTTTT	CASSLSSRGTGELFF
.	14	TRBJ1-4	TRBV20-1	.	TGCAGTGCTACATACAAGGCGGGGCATGAAGAACTGTTTTTT	CSATYKAGHEELFF
many	13	TRBJ2-3	TRBV29-1	.	TGCAGCGTTAGGGTTACTAGCACAGATACGCAGTATTTT	CSVRVTSTDTQYF
many	14	TRBJ1-6	TRBV4-1	.	TGCGCCAGCAGCCAAGACTGGACAAAAACACCCCTCCACTTT	CASSQDWTKTPLHF
.	12	TRBJ1-6	TRBV30	TRBD1	TGTGCCACAAGACAGGGGAAGTCACCCCTCCACTTT	CATRQGKSPLHF
many	13	TRBJ2-1	TRBV29-1	.	TGCAGCGGGGGTACTAGCTCCTACAATGAGCAGTTCTTC	CSGGTSSYNEQFF
.	14	TRBJ1-2	TRBV7-9	TRBD1	TGTGCCAGCAGCTCAACCGGGACAGACTATGGCTACACCTTC	CASSSTGTDYGYTF
many	11	TRBJ2-1	TRBV28	.	TGTGCCAGCAGTTTATGGGGTGAGCAGTTCTTC	CASSLWGEQFF
few	16	TRBJ1-2	TRBV7-9	.	TGTGCCAGCAGCACATCTCGGGACCGACTTAACTATGGCTACACCTTC	CASSTSRDRLNYGYTF